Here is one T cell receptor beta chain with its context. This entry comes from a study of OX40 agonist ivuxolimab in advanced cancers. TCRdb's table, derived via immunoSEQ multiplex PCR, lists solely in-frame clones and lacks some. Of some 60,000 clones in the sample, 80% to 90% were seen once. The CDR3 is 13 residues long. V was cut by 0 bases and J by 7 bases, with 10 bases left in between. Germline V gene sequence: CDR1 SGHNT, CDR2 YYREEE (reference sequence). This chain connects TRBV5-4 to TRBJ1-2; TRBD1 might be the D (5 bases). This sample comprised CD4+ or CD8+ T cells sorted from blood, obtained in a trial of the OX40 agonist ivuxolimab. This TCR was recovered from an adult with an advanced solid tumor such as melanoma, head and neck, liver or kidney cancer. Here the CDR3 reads CASSLAGYGGYTF. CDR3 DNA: TGTGCCAGCAGCTTGGCAGGGTACGGTGGCTACACCTTC. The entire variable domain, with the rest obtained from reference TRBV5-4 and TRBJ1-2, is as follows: ETGVTQSPTHLIKTRGQQVTLRCSSQSGHNTVSWYQQALGQGPQFIFQYYREEENGRGNFPPRFSGLQFPNYSSELNVNALELDDSALYLCASSLAGYGGYTFGSGTRLTVV.